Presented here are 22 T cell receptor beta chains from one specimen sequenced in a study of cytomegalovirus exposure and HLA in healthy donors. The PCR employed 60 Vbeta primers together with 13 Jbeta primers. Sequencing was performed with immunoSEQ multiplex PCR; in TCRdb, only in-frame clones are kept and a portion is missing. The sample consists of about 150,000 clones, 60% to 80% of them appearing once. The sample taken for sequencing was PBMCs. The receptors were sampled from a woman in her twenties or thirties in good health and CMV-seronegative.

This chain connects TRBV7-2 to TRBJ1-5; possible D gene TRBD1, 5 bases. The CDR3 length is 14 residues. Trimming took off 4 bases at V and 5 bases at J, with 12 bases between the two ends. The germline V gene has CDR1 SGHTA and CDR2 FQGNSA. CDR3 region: CASSYAGGDQPQHF. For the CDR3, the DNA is TGTGCCAGCAGCTATGCGGGGGGTGATCAGCCCCAGCATTTT.

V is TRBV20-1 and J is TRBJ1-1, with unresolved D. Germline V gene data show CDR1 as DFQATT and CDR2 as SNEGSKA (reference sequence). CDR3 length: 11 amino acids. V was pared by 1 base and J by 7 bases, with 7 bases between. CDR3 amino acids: CSARASVEAFF. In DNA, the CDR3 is TGCAGTGCTAGAGCGTCGGTTGAAGCTTTCTTT.

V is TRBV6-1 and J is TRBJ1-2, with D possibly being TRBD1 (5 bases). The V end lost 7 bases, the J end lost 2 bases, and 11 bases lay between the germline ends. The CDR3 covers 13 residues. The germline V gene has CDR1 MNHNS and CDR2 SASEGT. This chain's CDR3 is CASILPGNYGYTF. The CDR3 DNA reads TGTGCCAGCATACTTCCAGGGAACTATGGCTACACCTTC.

CDR3 region: CATSQGFSYEQYF. The CDR3 nucleotides read TGTGCCACTTCTCAGGGATTCTCCTACGAGCAGTACTTC. V gene TRBV19 combines with J gene TRBJ2-7, with a weak D call TRBD1 (5 bases). Deletions cut 10 bases from V and 0 bases from J, with 13 bases between. The CDR3 totals 13 residues. Germline-derived CDR1 and CDR2 are LNHDA and SQIVND (reference sequence).

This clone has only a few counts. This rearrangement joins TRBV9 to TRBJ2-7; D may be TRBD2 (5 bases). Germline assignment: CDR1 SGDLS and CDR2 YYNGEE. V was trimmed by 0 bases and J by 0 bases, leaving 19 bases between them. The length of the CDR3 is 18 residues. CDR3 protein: CASSVGVYSDSSSYEQYF. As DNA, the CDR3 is TGTGCCAGCAGCGTAGGGGTCTATAGCGATTCTAGCTCCTACGAGCAGTACTTC.

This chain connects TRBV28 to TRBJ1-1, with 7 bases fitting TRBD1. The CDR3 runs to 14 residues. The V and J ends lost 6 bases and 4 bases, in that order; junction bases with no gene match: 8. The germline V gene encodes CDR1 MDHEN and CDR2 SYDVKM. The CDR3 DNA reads TGTGCCAGCAGGTTCCCAGGGGGTGTCACTGAAGCTTTCTTT. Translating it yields CASRFPGGVTEAFF.

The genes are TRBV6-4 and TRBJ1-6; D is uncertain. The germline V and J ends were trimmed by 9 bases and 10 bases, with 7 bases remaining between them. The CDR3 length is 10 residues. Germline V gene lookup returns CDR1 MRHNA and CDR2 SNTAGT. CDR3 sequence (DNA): TGTGCCAGTCCCACATCACCCCTCCACTTT. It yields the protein CASPTSPLHF.

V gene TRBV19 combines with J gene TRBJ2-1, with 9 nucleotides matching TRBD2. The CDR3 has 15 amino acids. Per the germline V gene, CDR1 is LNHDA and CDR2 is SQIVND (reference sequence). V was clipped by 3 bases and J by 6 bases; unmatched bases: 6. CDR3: CASSILAGQANEQFF. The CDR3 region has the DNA TGTGCCAGTAGTATTCTAGCGGGGCAGGCCAATGAGCAGTTCTTC.

CDR3 residues: CASSYSGQNYGYTF. The CDR3 DNA reads as TGTGCCAGCAGTTATTCCGGACAGAACTATGGCTACACCTTC. The chain has TRBV6-6 and TRBJ1-2, with a possible D match to TRBD1 (6 bases). The CDR3 contains 14 residues. The V and J ends lost 3 bases and 2 bases respectively, with 10 bases between them. Germline V gene sequence: CDR1 MNHNY, CDR2 SVGAGI (reference sequence).

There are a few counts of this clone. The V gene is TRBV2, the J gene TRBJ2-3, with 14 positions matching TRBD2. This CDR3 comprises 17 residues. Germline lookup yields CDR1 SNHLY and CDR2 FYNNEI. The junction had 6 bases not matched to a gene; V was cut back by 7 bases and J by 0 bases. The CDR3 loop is CASMGLAGALSTDTQYF. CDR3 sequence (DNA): TGTGCCAGCATGGGACTAGCGGGGGCCCTTAGCACAGATACGCAGTATTTT.

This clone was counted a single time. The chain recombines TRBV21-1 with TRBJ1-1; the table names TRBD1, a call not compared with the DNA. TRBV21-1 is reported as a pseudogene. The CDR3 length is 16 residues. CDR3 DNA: TGTGCCAGCAGCTCCTGGCCCCAGGGGGCGAGCACTGAAGCTTTCTTT. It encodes CASSSWPQGASTEAFF.

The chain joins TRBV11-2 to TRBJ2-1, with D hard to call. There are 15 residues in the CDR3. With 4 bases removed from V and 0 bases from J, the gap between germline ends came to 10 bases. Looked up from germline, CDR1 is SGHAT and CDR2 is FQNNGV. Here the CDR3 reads CASSSTLSSYNEQFF. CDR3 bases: TGTGCCAGCAGCTCGACTCTTAGCTCCTACAATGAGCAGTTCTTC.

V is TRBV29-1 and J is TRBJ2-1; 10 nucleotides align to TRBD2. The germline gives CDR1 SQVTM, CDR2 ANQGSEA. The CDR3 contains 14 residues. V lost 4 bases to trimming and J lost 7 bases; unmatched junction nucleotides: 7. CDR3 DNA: TGCAGCGTTGCGAGAGCGGGGGGGCCGAATGAGCAGTTCTTC. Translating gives CSVARAGGPNEQFF.

CDR3 sequence (DNA): TGTGCCAGCAGCCGAGGGACTAGCGGGAAAGTGGGCACAGATACGCAGTATTTT. This encodes CASSRGTSGKVGTDTQYF. J is TRBJ2-3 and V is TRBV7-3, with 13 bases lining up with TRBD2. Unmatched junction bases numbered 9, after V lost 5 bases and J lost 1 base. This CDR3 contains 18 residues. The germline gives CDR1 SGHTA, CDR2 FQGTGA.

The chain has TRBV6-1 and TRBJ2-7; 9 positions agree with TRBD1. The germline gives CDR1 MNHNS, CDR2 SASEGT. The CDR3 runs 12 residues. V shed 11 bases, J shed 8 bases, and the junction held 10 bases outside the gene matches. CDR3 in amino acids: CAGGVGTGQQYF. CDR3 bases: TGTGCCGGAGGGGTTGGGACAGGGCAGCAGTACTTC.

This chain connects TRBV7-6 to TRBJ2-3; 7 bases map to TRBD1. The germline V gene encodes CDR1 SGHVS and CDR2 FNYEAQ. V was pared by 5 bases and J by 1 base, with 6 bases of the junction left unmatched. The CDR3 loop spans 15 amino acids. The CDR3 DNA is TGTGCCAGCAGCGCCGACACAGGGGGCACAGATACGCAGTATTTT. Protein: CASSADTGGTDTQYF.

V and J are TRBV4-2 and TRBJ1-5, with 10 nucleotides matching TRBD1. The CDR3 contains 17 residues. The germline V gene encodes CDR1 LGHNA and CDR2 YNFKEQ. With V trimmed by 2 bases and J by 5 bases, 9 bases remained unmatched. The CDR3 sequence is CASSQNRDRGGDQPQHF. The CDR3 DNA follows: TGTGCCAGCAGCCAAAACCGGGACAGGGGAGGGGATCAGCCCCAGCATTTT.

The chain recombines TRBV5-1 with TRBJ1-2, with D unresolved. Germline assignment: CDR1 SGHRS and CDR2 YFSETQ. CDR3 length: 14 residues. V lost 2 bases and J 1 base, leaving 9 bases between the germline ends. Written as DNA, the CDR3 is TGCGCCAGCAGCTTCTTACAGCATAACTATGGCTACACCTTC. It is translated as CASSFLQHNYGYTF.

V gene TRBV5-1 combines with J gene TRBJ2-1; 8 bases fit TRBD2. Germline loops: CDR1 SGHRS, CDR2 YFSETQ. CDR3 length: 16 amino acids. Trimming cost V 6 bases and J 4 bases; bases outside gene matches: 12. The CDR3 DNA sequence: TGCGCCAGCACCGGGCCGGGCTTAGCGGGGTACAATGAGCAGTTCTTC. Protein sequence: CASTGPGLAGYNEQFF.

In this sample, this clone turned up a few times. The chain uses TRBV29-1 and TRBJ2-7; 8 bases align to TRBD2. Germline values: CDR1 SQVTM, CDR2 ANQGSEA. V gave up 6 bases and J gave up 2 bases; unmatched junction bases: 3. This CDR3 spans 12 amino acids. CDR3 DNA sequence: TGCAGCGTCTCTAGCGGGCCCTACGAGCAGTACTTC. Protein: CSVSSGPYEQYF.

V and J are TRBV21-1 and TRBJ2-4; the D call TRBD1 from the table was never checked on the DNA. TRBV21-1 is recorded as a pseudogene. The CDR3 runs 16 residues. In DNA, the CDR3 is TGTGCCAGCAGCAAAGAAGGGACGGGACACAAAAACATTCAGTACTTC. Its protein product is CASSKEGTGHKNIQYF.

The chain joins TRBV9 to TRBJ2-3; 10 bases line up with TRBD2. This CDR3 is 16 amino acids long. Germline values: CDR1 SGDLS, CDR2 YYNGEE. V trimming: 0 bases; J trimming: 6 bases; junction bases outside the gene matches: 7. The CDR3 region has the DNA TGTGCCAGCAGCGTAGGGCTAGCGGGGGATCGGGATACGCAGTATTTT. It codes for CASSVGLAGDRDTQYF.